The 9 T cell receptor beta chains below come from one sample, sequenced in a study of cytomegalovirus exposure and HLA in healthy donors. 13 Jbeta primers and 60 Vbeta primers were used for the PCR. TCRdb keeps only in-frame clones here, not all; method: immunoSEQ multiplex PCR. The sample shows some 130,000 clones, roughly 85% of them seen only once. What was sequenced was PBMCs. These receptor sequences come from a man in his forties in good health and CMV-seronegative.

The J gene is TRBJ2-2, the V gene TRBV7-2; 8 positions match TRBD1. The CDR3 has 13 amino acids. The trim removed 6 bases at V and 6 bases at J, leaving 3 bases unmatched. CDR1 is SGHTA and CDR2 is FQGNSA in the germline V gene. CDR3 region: CASSRQGPGELFF. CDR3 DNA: TGTGCCAGCAGTCGACAGGGGCCCGGGGAGCTGTTTTTT.

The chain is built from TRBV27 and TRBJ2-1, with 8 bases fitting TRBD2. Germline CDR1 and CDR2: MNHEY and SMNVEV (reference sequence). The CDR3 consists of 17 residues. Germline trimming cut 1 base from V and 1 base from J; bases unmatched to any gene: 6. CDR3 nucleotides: TGTGCCAGCAGTTTATGGGGATTAGCGGGGTCCTACAATGAGCAGTTCTTC. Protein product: CASSLWGLAGSYNEQFF.

The CDR3 DNA reads TGTGCCAGCAGCAATAGCGGGAGGGGCTCTGGGGCCAACGTCCTGACTTTC. Residues: CASSNSGRGSGANVLTF. V gene TRBV5-5 combines with J gene TRBJ2-6; 11 bases match TRBD2. Unmatched junction bases numbered 3, after V lost 4 bases and J lost 0 bases. The germline CDR1 and CDR2 sequences are SGHKS and YYEKEE (reference sequence). The CDR3 extends over 17 amino acids.

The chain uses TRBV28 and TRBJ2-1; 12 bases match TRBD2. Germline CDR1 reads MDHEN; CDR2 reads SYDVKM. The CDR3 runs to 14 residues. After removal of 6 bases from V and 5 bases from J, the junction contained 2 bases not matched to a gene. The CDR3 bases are TGTGCCAGCAGGCTAGCGGGGGGGGACAATGAGCAGTTCTTC. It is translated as CASRLAGGDNEQFF.

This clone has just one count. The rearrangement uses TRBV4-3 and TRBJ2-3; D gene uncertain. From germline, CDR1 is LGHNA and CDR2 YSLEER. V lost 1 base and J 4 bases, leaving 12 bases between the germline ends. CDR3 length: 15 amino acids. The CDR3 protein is CASSQVDDSSDTQYF. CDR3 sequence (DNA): TGCGCCAGCAGCCAAGTGGATGATAGCTCAGATACGCAGTATTTT.

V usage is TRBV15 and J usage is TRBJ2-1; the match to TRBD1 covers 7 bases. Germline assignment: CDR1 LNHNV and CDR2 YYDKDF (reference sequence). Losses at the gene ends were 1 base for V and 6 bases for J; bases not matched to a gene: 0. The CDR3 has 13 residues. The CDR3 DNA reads TGTGCCACCAGCAGAGGGGACAGCAATGAGCAGTTCTTC. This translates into CATSRGDSNEQFF.

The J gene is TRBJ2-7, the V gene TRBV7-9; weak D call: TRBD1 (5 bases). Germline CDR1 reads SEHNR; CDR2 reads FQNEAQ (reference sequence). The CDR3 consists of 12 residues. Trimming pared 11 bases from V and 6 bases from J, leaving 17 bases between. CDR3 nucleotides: TGTGCCTCCCTGGGGCTCGTGGGCGAGCAGTACTTC. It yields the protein CASLGLVGEQYF.

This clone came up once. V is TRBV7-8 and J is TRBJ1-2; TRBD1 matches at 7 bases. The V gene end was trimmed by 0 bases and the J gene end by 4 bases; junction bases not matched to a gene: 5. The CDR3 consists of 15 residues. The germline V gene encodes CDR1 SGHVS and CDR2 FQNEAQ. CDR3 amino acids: CASSLAGGAGYGYTF. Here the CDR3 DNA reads TGTGCCAGCAGCTTAGCAGGGGGCGCCGGCTATGGCTACACCTTC.

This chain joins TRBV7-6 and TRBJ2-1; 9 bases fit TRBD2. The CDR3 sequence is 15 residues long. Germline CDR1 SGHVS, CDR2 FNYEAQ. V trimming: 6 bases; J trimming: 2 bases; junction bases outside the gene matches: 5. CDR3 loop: CASSLLAGAYNEQFF. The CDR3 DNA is TGTGCCAGCAGTTTACTAGCGGGCGCCTACAATGAGCAGTTCTTC.